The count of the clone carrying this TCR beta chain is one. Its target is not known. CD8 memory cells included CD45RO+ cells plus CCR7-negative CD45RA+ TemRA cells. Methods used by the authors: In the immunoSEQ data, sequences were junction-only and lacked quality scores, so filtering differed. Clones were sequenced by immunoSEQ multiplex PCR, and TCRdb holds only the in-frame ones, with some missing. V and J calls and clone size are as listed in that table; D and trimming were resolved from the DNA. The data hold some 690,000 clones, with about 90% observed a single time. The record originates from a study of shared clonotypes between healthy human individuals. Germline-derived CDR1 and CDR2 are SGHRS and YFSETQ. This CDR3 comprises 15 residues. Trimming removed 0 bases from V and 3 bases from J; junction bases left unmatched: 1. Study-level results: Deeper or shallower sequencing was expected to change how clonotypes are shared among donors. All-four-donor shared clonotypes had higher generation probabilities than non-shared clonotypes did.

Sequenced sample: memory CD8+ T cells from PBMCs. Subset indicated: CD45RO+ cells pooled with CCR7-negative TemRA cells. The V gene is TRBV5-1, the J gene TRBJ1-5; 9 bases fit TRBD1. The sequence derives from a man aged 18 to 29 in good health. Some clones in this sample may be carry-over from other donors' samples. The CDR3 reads CASSLDRGPNQPQHF. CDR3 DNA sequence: TGCGCCAGCAGCTTGGACAGGGGGCCCAATCAGCCCCAGCATTTT.